This entry lists 4 T cell receptor beta chains sequenced from one sample in a study of Ad26.COV2.S vaccination and SARS-CoV-2 variants. Assay: immunoSEQ multiplex PCR; the TCRdb copy retains only in-frame clones and omits some. Among 200,000 to 250,000 clones listed, roughly 88% were seen once. Treatment: 19 received Ad26.COV2.S at low or high dose, single or two shots; five or six received placebo; per-sample allocation not given. All samples were drawn on day 63, counting from the first vaccine or placebo injection. The material sequenced was peripheral blood, taken in a trial of Ad26.COV2.S vaccine versus placebo. The receptors derive from a person aged 18-65 years who received the Ad26.COV2.S COVID-19 vaccine or a placebo.

This rearrangement joins TRBV15 to TRBJ2-7; D is perhaps TRBD2 (6 bases). The CDR3 is 14 residues long. Germline V lookup: CDR1 LNHNV, CDR2 YYDKDF (reference sequence). V lost 4 bases and J 3 bases, leaving 13 bases between the germline ends. The CDR3 protein is CATSMISRGYEQYF. The CDR3 bases are TGTGCCACCAGCATGATCTCGCGGGGCTACGAGCAGTACTTC.

Of note for this clone: One end of the junction fails to match germline, which may point to a read error. The V gene is TRBV25-1, the J gene TRBJ1-1; a possible D gene is TRBD1 (5 bases). This CDR3 spans 11 amino acids. The germline V gene has CDR1 MGHDK and CDR2 SYGVNS. CDR3 protein: CASSEGQGTCF. In nucleotides, the CDR3 is TGTGCCAGCAGTGAAGGTCAGGGCACTTGCTTT.

The chain carries TRBV27 and TRBJ1-5; 7 bases line up with TRBD1. CDR3 size: 15 residues. Germline CDR1 MNHEY, CDR2 SMNVEV (reference sequence). The junction had 9 bases not matched to a gene; V was cut back by 5 bases and J by 5 bases. This chain's CDR3 is CASSTTGQKDQPQHF. As DNA, the CDR3 is TGTGCCAGCAGTACGACAGGGCAGAAGGATCAGCCCCAGCATTTT.

The rearrangement links TRBV6-2 or TRBV6-3 to TRBJ2-4; 13 bases align to TRBD2. This CDR3 contains 20 residues. Germline trimming cut 0 bases from V and 7 bases from J; bases unmatched to any gene: 15. Germline CDR1 reads MNHEY; CDR2 reads SVGEGT. This chain's CDR3 is CASSYSMSAGLAGVGNIQYF. CDR3 sequence (DNA): TGTGCCAGCAGTTACTCGATGTCCGCCGGACTAGCGGGAGTCGGGAACATTCAGTACTTC.